This T cell receptor (beta chain) comes out of a study of T-cell reconstitution after alpha-beta-depleted transplantation in children. The TCRbeta library incorporated unique molecular identifiers. Each CDR3 protein is one row after TCRdb ran MiXCR on the PCR reads. The sample lists around 180,000 distinct CDR3 sequences; over 8.5% were seen once. Findings and caveats of the study: Hyperexpanded clones declined; after one year, newly produced T cells mostly supplied diversity. Where alpha-beta T cells came from about two months after transplant was reportedly several hundred expanded graft clones. TCRbeta diversity was high at day 60 in some patients (a result of surviving recipient T cells and thymic progenitors).

At least ten counts were recorded for this clonotype. Its target is unknown. The sequences come from PBMCs, collected before TCRalphabeta/CD19-depleted stem cell transplant. The TCR originated in a boy aged 2 to 10 with acute myeloid leukemia, due to receive a stem cell transplant.

CDR3 loop: CASSEDGYNQPQHF. As DNA, the CDR3 is TGTGCCAGCAGTGAGGACGGTTACAATCAGCCCCAGCATTTT. The rearrangement uses TRBV12-3 or TRBV12-4 and TRBJ1-5; no reliable D call. Deletions cut 5 bases from V and 3 bases from J, with 11 bases between. This CDR3 is 14 amino acids long.